Presented here are 6 T cell receptor beta chains from one specimen sequenced in a study of beta chain features in type 1 diabetes (dated by TCRdb to 2017 to 2018). The receptor library was made with the immunoSEQ multiplex PCR assay. The entire isolated RNA was reverse transcribed using the High Capacity cDNA Reverse Transcription Kit, and thus expressed TCRB transcripts were sequenced. Here the immuneACCESS table is served through TCRdb, limited to in-frame sequences with V and J called. Missing clones are a known gap in these copies; in checked studies unresolved V genes cover under half, and the rest lacks a known reason. This sample comprises about 350,000 clones, around a fifth of them detected only once. Together, the top ten hold around 0.044% of the sample. The specimen was naive CD4+ T cells from blood. In light of the paper, this sample's cell subset or site label describes: true naive CD4+ T cells. The receptors stem from a young woman in good health.

This clone appeared a few times. This specimen includes other DNA sequences encoding the same CDR3. This chain joins TRBV30 and TRBJ2-1; TRBD1 is a possible D gene (6 bases). Germline values: CDR1 GTSNPN, CDR2 SVGIG (reference sequence). The length of the CDR3 is 13 residues. Trimming took off 2 bases at V and 3 bases at J, with 8 bases between the two ends. Here the CDR3 reads CAWSRGSYNEQFF. The CDR3 bases are TGTGCCTGGAGTAGGGGGAGCTACAATGAGCAGTTCTTC.

V and J are TRBV9 and TRBJ2-5; weak D call: TRBD2 (7 bases). Trimming removed 3 bases at V and 1 base at J, with 13 bases between. CDR1 is SGDLS, CDR2 YYNGEE, per germline. CDR3 length: 15 residues. CDR3 bases: TGTGCCAGCAGCGGGGGGGGCGGACTCCAAGAGACCCAGTACTTC. Encoded protein: CASSGGGGLQETQYF.

The J gene is TRBJ1-2, the V gene TRBV4-3; 10 positions agree with TRBD1. With 4 bases clipped from V and 7 bases from J, the junction kept 15 bases outside the gene matches. The CDR3 length is 17 residues. In germline, CDR1 is LGHNA, CDR2 YSLEER. CDR3 in DNA: TGCGCCAGCAGCCTAGAACTACCTGGGACAGGGGACGGTGGCTACACCTTC. This encodes CASSLELPGTGDGGYTF.

The chain couples TRBV6-1 to TRBJ2-7; 10 bases are shared with TRBD1. The CDR3 totals 16 residues. Trimming cost V 1 base and J 4 bases; bases outside gene matches: 7. Per germline, CDR1 MNHNS and CDR2 SASEGT. The chain's CDR3 is CASSEGAPGQGYEQYF. For the CDR3, the DNA is TGTGCCAGCAGTGAAGGGGCTCCGGGACAGGGGTACGAGCAGTACTTC.

The J gene is TRBJ1-1, the V gene TRBV7-9; 7 positions agree with TRBD1. From germline, CDR1 is SEHNR and CDR2 FQNEAQ (reference sequence). The CDR3 sequence is 13 residues long. V dropped 4 bases and J dropped 6; count of bases not matched to a gene: 5. The CDR3 DNA is TGTGCCAGCAGCTCAGACAGGGCCCCTGAAGCTTTCTTT. Translated: CASSSDRAPEAFF.

Details on this clone: This CDR3 is also generated by other DNA sequences in the sample. J is TRBJ2-6 and V is TRBV9; TRBD1 aligns across 10 bases. The junction had 3 bases not matched to a gene; V was cut back by 2 bases and J by 1 base. The germline V gene has CDR1 SGDLS and CDR2 YYNGEE. The CDR3 is 17 amino acids. The CDR3 DNA sequence: TGTGCCAGCAGCGTGGGACAGGGGAGGTCTGGGGCCAACGTCCTGACTTTC. Its translation: CASSVGQGRSGANVLTF.